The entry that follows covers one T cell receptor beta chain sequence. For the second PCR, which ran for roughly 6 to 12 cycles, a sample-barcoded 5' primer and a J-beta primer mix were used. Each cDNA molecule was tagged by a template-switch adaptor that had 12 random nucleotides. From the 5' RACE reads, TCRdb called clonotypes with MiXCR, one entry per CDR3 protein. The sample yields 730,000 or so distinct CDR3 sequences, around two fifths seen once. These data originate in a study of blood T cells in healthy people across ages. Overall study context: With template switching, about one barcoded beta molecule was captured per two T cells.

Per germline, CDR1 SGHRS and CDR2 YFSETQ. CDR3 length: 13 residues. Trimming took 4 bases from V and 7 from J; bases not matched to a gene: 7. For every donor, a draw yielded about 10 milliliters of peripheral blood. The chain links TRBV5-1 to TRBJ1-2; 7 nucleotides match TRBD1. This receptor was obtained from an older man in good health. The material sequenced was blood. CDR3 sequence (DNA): TGCGCCAGCAGCGTCCTACAGGGGATTGGCTACACCTTC. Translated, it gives CASSVLQGIGYTF.